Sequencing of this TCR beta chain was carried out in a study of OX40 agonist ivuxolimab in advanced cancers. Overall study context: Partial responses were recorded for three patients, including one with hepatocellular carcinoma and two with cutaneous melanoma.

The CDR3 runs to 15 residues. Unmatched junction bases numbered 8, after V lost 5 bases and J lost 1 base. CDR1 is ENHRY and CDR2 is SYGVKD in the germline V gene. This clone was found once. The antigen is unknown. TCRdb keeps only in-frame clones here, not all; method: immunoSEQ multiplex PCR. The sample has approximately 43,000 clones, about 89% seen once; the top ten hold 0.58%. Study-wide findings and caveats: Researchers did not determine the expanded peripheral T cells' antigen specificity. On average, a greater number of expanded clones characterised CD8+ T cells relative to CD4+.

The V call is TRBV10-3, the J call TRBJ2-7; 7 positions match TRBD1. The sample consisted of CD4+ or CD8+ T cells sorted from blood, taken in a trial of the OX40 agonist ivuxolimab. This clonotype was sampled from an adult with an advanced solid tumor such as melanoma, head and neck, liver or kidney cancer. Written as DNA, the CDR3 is TGTGCCATCAGTTTCTGGGACAGCAATTCCTACGAGCAGTACTTC. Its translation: CAISFWDSNSYEQYF.